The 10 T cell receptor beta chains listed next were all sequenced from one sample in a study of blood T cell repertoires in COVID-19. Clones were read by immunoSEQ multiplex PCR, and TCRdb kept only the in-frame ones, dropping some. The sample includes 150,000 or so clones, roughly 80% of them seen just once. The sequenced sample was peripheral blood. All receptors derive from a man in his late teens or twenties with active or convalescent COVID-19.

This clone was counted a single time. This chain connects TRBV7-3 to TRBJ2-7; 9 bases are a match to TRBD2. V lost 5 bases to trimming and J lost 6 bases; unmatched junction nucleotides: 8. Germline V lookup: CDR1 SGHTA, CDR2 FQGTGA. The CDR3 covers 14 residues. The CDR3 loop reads CASSPATSGVEQYF. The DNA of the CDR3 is TGTGCCAGCAGCCCGGCGACTAGCGGAGTCGAGCAGTACTTC.

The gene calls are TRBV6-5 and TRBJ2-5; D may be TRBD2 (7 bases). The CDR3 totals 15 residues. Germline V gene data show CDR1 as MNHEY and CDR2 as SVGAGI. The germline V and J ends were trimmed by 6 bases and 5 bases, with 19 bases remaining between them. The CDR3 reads CASSLTGGPRETQYF. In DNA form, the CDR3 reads TGTGCCAGCAGCTTAACCGGGGGGCCCCGGGAGACCCAGTACTTC.

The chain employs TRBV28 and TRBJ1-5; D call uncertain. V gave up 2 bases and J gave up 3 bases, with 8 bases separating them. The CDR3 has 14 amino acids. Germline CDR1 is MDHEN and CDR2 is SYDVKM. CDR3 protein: CASSLRRDNQPQHF. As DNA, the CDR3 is TGTGCCAGCAGTTTAAGACGGGACAATCAGCCCCAGCATTTT.

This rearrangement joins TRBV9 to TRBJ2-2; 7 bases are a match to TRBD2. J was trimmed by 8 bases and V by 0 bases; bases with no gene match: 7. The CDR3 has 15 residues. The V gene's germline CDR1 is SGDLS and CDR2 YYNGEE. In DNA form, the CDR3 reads TGTGCCAGCAGCGTAGATGGCGGGGGTCGGGGGGAGCTGTTTTTT. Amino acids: CASSVDGGGRGELFF.

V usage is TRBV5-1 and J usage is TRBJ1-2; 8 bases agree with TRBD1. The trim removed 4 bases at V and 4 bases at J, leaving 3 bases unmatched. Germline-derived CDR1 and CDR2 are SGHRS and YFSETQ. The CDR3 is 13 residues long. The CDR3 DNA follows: TGCGCCAGCAGCCCCGACAGGGGCTATGGCTACACCTTC. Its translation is CASSPDRGYGYTF.

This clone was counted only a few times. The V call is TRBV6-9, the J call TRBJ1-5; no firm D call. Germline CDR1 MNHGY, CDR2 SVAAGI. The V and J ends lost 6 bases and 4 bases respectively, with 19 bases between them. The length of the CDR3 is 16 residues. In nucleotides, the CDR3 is TGTGCCAGCAGGTTACGGACGCGGGCGTTGAATCAGCCCCAGCATTTT. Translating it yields CASRLRTRALNQPQHF.

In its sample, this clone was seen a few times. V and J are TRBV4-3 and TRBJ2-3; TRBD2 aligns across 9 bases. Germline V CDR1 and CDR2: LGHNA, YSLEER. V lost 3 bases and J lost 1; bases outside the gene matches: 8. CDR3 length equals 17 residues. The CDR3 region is CASSQEIAGEGTDTQYF. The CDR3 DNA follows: TGCGCCAGCAGCCAGGAAATAGCGGGAGAGGGCACAGATACGCAGTATTTT.

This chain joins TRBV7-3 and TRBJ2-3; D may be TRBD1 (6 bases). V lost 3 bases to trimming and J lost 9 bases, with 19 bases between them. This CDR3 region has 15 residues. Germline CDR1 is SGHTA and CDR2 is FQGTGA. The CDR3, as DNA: TGTGCCAGCAGCTTTAGGGTACAGGGTAAGGACACGCAGTATTTT. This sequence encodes CASSFRVQGKDTQYF.

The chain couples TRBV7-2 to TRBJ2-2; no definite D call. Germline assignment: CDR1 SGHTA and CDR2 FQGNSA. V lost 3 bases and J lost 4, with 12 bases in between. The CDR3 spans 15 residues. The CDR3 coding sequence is TGTGCCAGCAGCTTTAGTATACAGACCACCGGGGAGCTGTTTTTT. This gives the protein CASSFSIQTTGELFF.

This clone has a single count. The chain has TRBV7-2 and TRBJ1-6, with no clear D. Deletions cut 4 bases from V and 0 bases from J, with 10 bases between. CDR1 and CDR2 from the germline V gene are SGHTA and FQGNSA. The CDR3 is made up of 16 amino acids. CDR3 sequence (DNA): TGTGCCAGCAGCTCGCCGGGGAGCTCCTATAATTCACCCCTCCACTTT. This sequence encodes CASSSPGSSYNSPLHF. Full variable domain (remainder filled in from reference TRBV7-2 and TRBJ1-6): GAGVSQSPSNKVTEKGKDVELRCDPISGHTALYWYRQSLGQGLEFLIYFQGNSAPDKSGLPSDRFSAERTGGSVSTLTIQRTQQEDSAVYLCASSSPGSSYNSPLHFGNGTRLTVT.